One and the same sample provided the 4 T cell receptor beta chains below, sequenced in a study of somatic mutations in cytotoxic T cells in rheumatoid arthritis. Using immunoSEQ multiplex PCR, the repertoire was profiled, and TCRdb retains in-frame clones only, with some absent. The sample gives about 12,000 clones, over 70% of which show up once; roughly 10% is in the top ten. The sample taken for sequencing was CD8+ T cells sorted from blood. Every receptor here comes from a man in his sixties or seventies in good health.

The sample holds one count of this clone. V and J are TRBV4-2 and TRBJ2-2; 9 nucleotides agree with TRBD1. The CDR3 has 15 residues. Germline V lookup: CDR1 LGHNA, CDR2 YNFKEQ. The V and J ends lost 2 bases and 7 bases, in that order; junction bases with no gene match: 5. The CDR3 is CASSQSTGGSGELFF. The CDR3 bases are TGTGCCAGCAGCCAATCGACAGGGGGGAGCGGGGAGCTGTTTTTT.

The chain employs TRBV9 and TRBJ1-2, with D possibly TRBD1 on 6 matching bases. Germline V gene lookup returns CDR1 SGDLS and CDR2 YYNGEE. Trimming removed 5 bases from V and 8 bases from J, with 19 bases in between. The CDR3 contains 14 residues. Written as DNA, the CDR3 is TGTGCCAGCAGTCCAGACAGGACGCTGGACGGCTACACCTTC. It encodes CASSPDRTLDGYTF.

The V call is TRBV4-1, the J call TRBJ2-1; a weak D match, TRBD2 (5 bases). CDR3 size: 14 residues. The germline CDR1 and CDR2 sequences are MGHRA and YSYEKL. V dropped 0 bases and J dropped 9 bases, with 12 bases sitting between them. The CDR3 nucleotides read TGCGCCAGCAGCCAAGAAGAACTAGATCTTGAGCAGTTCTTC. It encodes CASSQEELDLEQFF.

This clone has more than one count but fewer than ten. V and J are TRBV5-5 and TRBJ1-1, with 7 bases that match TRBD1. The V gene's germline CDR1 is SGHKS and CDR2 YYEKEE (reference sequence). This CDR3 contains 14 residues. The ends lost 4 bases at V and 4 bases at J; junction bases unmatched: 7. The CDR3 spells CASSPDRVGTEAFF. The CDR3 coding sequence is TGTGCCAGCAGCCCTGACAGGGTGGGCACTGAAGCTTTCTTT.